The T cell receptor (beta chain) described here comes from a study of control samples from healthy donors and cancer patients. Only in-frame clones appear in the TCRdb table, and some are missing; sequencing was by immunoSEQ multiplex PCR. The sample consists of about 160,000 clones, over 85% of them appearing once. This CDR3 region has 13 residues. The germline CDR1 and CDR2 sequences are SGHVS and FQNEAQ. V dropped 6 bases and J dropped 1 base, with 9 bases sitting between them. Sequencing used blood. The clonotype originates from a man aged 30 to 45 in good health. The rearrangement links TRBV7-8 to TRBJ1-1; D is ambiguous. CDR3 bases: TGTGCCAGCAGAAACAGTCAGAACACTGAAGCTTTCTTT. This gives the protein CASRNSQNTEAFF.